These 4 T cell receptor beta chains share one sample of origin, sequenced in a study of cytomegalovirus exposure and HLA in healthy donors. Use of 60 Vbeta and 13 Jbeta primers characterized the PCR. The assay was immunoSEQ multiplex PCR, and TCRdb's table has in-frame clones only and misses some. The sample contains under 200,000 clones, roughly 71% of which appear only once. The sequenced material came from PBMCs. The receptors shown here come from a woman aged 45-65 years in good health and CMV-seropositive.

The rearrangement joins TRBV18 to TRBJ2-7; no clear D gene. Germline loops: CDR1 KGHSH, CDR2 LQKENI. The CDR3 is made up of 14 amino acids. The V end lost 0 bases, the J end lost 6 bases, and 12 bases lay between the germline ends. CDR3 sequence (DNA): TGTGCCAGCTCACCACCTAATACTCGTGCCGAGCAGTACTTC. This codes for CASSPPNTRAEQYF.

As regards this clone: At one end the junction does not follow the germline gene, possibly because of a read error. CDR3 nucleotide sequence: TGTGCCAGCAGACCCGGGACAGGGGGTGGCTACCCCTTC. Amino acids: CASRPGTGGGYPF. The rearrangement joins TRBV5-4 to TRBJ1-2; 11 nucleotides agree with TRBD1. The germline CDR1 and CDR2 sequences are SGHNT and YYREEE (reference sequence). The CDR3 sequence is 13 residues long.

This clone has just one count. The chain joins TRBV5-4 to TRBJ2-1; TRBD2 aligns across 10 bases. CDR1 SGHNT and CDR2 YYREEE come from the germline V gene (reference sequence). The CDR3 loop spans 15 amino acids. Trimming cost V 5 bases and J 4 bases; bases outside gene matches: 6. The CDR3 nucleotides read TGTGCCAGCAGTTTTAGCGGGGGGAGATACAATGAGCAGTTCTTC. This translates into CASSFSGGRYNEQFF.

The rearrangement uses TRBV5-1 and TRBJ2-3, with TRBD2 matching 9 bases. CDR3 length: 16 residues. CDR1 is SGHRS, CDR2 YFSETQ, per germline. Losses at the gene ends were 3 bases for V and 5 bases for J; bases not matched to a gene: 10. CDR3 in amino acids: CASSSSPSGGLDTQYF. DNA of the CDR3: TGCGCCAGCAGCTCCTCGCCCAGCGGGGGGCTAGATACGCAGTATTTT.